What follows describes a single T cell receptor beta chain. As yet, its antigen is unknown. These data come from a study of T-cell reconstitution after alpha-beta-depleted transplantation in children. The TCRbeta library incorporated unique molecular identifiers. TCRdb independently ran MiXCR on the PCR reads; one entry per CDR3 protein. The table records approximately 800,000 distinct CDR3 sequences, around 17% of them present only once. Germline V gives CDR1 LGHDT, CDR2 YNNKEL (reference sequence). V lost 1 base and J 6 bases, leaving 17 bases between the germline ends. The CDR3 contains 16 residues. Study conclusions and caveats: Roughly two months post-transplant, alpha-beta T cells reportedly originated from several hundred graft clones that had expanded.

The input for sequencing was PBMCs, mostly from graft donor cells, taken 360 days after TCRalphabeta/CD19-depleted stem cell transplant. V is TRBV3-1 and J is TRBJ2-3; D unclear. The sequence was collected from a male patient younger than 18 who had a stem cell transplant for acute lymphoblastic leukemia, so the T cells may come from the graft donor. The CDR3 here is CASSQGPLPARDTQYF. CDR3 bases: TGTGCCAGCAGCCAAGGCCCGCTACCGGCTAGGGATACGCAGTATTTT.